Sequencing of this TCR beta chain was carried out in a study of OX40 agonist ivuxolimab in advanced cancers. Across the study: With ivuxolimab, an agonistic anti-OX40 (CD134) antibody, patients were treated. Three patients, one with hepatocellular carcinoma and two with cutaneous melanoma, achieved partial responses. A mean age of approximately 60 years, range about 20 to 79, was recorded, and roughly 80% were male. General study findings and limits: At 0.1 to 3.0 mg/kg and by week 6, CD4+ and CD8+ T cells in the blood had expanded clonally.

Details on this clone: Antigen specificity is unknown.

The assay was immunoSEQ multiplex PCR, and TCRdb's table has in-frame clones only and misses some. The data show 99,000 or so clones, 85% to 95% seen once. V dropped 5 bases and J dropped 11 bases, with 20 bases sitting between them. Germline CDR1 is SGHTA and CDR2 is FQGTGA. The CDR3 covers 14 residues. The J gene is TRBJ2-3, the V gene TRBV7-3; maybe TRBD2 (7 bases). Here the sequenced sample was CD4+ or CD8+ T cells sorted from blood, taken in a trial of the OX40 agonist ivuxolimab. This clonotype was obtained from an adult with an advanced solid tumor such as melanoma, head and neck, liver or kidney cancer. CDR3 protein: CASSPGREGVGQYF. DNA of the CDR3: TGTGCCAGCAGCCCTGGGAGGGAGGGGGTCGGGCAGTATTTT.